The T cell receptor (gamma chain) under discussion was sequenced for a study of intestinal T cells in coeliac disease (TCRdb year 2020). For the wider study: Coeliac patients were found to be much younger than controls, with mean ages of 16.0 versus 54.8 years recorded in the TRG cohort. The TCR-delta (TRD) cohort included duodenal biopsies from around eleven coeliac disease patients and around eleven non-coeliac controls. A second, larger TCR-gamma (TRG) cohort included duodenal biopsies from 30 to 40 coeliac disease patients and approximately 23 non-coeliac controls. Results and caveats for the whole study, not just this receptor: In training, clustering based on TRD kmers put every one of the 22 biopsies in the right class, and the leave-one-out accuracy was reported as 91%. FFPE-derived DNA was found to be relatively degraded, and loss of a proportion of TCR sequences in each sample was likely caused by this degradation. Of around 54 biopsies, around 51 (about 94%) were correctly classified by TRG clustering, and a leave-one-out accuracy of about 90% was reported. Coeliac and control groups differed significantly in age, although an age-split analysis did not yield significant classification. There was no way to tell repeated CDR3 amino acid sequences apart from PCR duplicates.

Trimming removed 0 bases from V and 9 bases from J; the gene matches leave 10 bases unexplained. In the germline V gene, CDR1 corresponds to EGSTGY and CDR2 to YDSYTSSV. CDR3 length: 15 amino acids, cysteine to phenylalanine. The sequence is cut down to CDR3 DNA, 45 bases in frame from base 1. On this clone: Its antigen remains undetermined. No much larger clone exists at a distance of one base, and base qualities are not known.

For each case, genomic DNA was extracted from ten 5-um FFPE scrolls with the QIAamp DNA FFPE tissue kit. To test whether coeliac disease could be classified from the TCR repertoire, the study used duodenal biopsies that were formalin-fixed paraffin-embedded, fully anonymised, and surplus to diagnostic needs. Libraries were constructed by multiplex PCR. TCRdb shows the sequencer as Ion Torrent PGM. The LymphoTrack kit, which has primers carrying Illumina adapters, was used to amplify TRG repertoires from around 0.2 ug of biopsy DNA. TRG amplicons were purified with AMPure XP beads, quantified on a 2100 Bioanalyzer, and pooled equimolarly. Sequencing of TRG libraries was performed on an Ion PGM instrument. The study's own analysis went as follows. FastX discarded any read in which over 10% of nucleotides had a quality score below the third quartile for that patient. IMGT/HighV-QUEST was used to align the reads, assigning V, D and J genes, identifying CDR3 regions and assessing functionality. After the sequences were translated into amino acids, every sequence predicted to be non-functional was thrown out. The CDR3s were broken into kmers both with and without positional annotation, PCA was run on the kmer frequencies, and the samples were clustered using every one of the 1023 combinations of PCs 1-10. Classification was validated by leave-one-out cross-validation, re-optimising parameters on the remaining samples each time. Using the vegan R package, Shannon diversity was calculated from repeated random subsamples whose size matched the lowest read count. TCRdb reanalyzed the public reads with the CATT caller, and identical DNA sequences were merged afterwards. In this record, the V and J calls reflect TCRdb's handling and not the investigators' own analysis. The sample has more than 650 gamma-chain clones on record, about half of them singletons. Around 20% of the sample comes from the top ten.

Sequenced material: a duodenal biopsy. This sequence originates from a human donor with celiac disease. This chain is built from TRGV4 and TRGJP1. The DNA sequence is given as TGTGCCACCTGGGATGGGACTTTTGATCGTTGGTTCAAGATATTT. Its amino acids are CATWDGTFDRWFKIF.